This T cell receptor beta chain was captured in a study of CD8 T cells in Susac syndrome. About the research overall: Blood was drawn from patients with Susac syndrome. At that point, they were therapy-naive, on corticosteroids, or on intravenous immunoglobulin alone.

Whole-study results and caveats: Among active patients and in TEMRA cells, CD8+ clonal expansion in Susac reached its peak.

CDR1 SGHDN and CDR2 FVKESK come from the germline V gene. There are 17 residues in the CDR3. Trimming took off 0 bases at V and 8 bases at J, with 20 bases between the two ends. With random hexamers, reverse transcription was performed on about 0.5 to 1 ug of RNA. Amplification of TCR beta CDR3 spanned 54 Vbeta and 13 Jbeta via immunoSEQ multiplex PCR. Via MiXCR, TCRdb re-called the immunoSEQ multiplex PCR reads, giving one row per CDR3 protein. The profile shows 120,000 or so distinct CDR3 sequences, about 94% of them singletons. Comments on this clonotype: What it recognizes is unknown.

Sequencing was carried out using CD8+ T cells from PBMCs. The TCR comes from a human donor with Susac syndrome. The chain uses TRBV14 and TRBJ2-1, with D unresolved. DNA of the CDR3: TGTGCCAGCAGCCAAGAAATGCTGTCCAGGCCAGCCCATGAGCAGTTCTTC. Protein product: CASSQEMLSRPAHEQFF.